The sequence of this TCR beta chain was determined in a study of cytomegalovirus exposure and HLA in healthy donors. Study-wide results and caveats: Researchers reported in a later analysis that a missense DCLRE1C variant was tied to TCR beta V- and J-gene trimming.

Germline V gene data show CDR1 as SGHTA and CDR2 as FQGNSA. V gave up 5 bases and J gave up 3 bases; unmatched junction bases: 4. CDR3 length: 14 residues. Details on this clone: Its antigen remains unidentified.

PCR involved 60 Vbeta and 13 Jbeta primers. Libraries were prepared by immunoSEQ multiplex PCR; TCRdb keeps only in-frame clonotypes and omits some of them. The table records some 150,000 clones, roughly 81% of them present only once. Material for sequencing was PBMCs. The J gene is TRBJ2-3, the V gene TRBV7-2; 8 bases line up with TRBD2. This TCR derives from a woman in her fifties or sixties in good health and CMV-seronegative. As DNA, the CDR3 is TGTGCCAGCAGCCTAGGACTAGCAACAGATACGCAGTATTTT. It translates to CASSLGLATDTQYF.